This TCR beta chain stems from a study of early T cells in non-severe SARS-CoV-2 infection. Study-wide context: With bulk RNA from unsorted whole blood as input, sequencing yielded unpaired chains.

This CDR3 has 15 amino acids. Germline V gene data show CDR1 as SGHRS and CDR2 as YFSETQ. In regard to this clonotype: The antigen remains unidentified. Mismatch with germline at one junction end may stem from a read error.

The TCR library protocol attached unique molecular identifiers to the individual cDNA molecules. MiXCR was run by TCRdb on the 5' RACE reads, yielding one entry per CDR3 protein. The sample holds 50,000 to 65,000 distinct CDR3 sequences, over 9% seen once. General study points: Anti-spike CD8 specificities were favored by VDJdb matching, whose results missed private and CD4 specificities.

The source material was whole blood, sampled at baseline. The chain links TRBV5-1 to TRBJ1-1, with 11 nucleotides matching TRBD1. The clonotype comes from an adult who was a healthcare worker with PCR-confirmed SARS-CoV-2 infection or an uninfected control (not recorded which). As DNA, the CDR3 is TGCACCAGCAAGGGACAGGGGGGGCCGGGCGCTGAAGCTTTCTTT. It specifies CTSKGQGGPGAEAFF. The entire variable domain, with the rest obtained from reference TRBV5-1 and TRBJ1-1, is as follows: KAGVTQTPRYLIKTRGQQVTLSCSPISGHRSVSWYQQTPGQGLQFLFEYFSETQRNKGNFPGRFSGRQFSNSRSEMNVSTLELGDSALYLCTSKGQGGPGAEAFFGQGTRLTVV.